This T cell receptor beta chain is from a study of cytotoxic CD8 clonotypes in ibrutinib-treated CLL. Turning to the study itself: When averaged across all of the samples, the counts came to around 260,000 productive templates and about 90,000 productive rearrangements.

The protocol was immunoSEQ multiplex PCR, while the TCRdb copy is restricted to in-frame clones and leaves out a portion. This sample has around 70,000 clones, with 90% found just once. V was shortened by 1 base and J by 6 bases, with 12 bases between the two germline ends. CDR1 and CDR2 from the germline V gene are KGHSH and LQKENI. This CDR3 is built from 14 residues. Sequenced material: PBMCs, taken after 12 months of ibrutinib treatment. The chain employs TRBV18 and TRBJ1-1, with a tentative D call TRBD1 (5 bases). This receptor was identified in a human donor with chronic lymphocytic leukemia. CDR3 region: CASSPHWDGPEAFF. In DNA form, the CDR3 reads TGTGCCAGCTCACCACATTGGGACGGCCCTGAAGCTTTCTTT.